This TCR beta chain derives from a study of blood T cells in healthy people across ages. V was clipped by 4 bases and J by 4 bases, with 10 bases between them. This CDR3 has 13 amino acids. Looked up from germline, CDR1 is LGHDT and CDR2 is YNNKEL (reference sequence). This clonotype was seen a few times. Together with a sample-barcoded 5' primer, a J-beta primer mix was included in a second PCR lasting roughly 6 to 12 cycles. TCRdb re-analysed the 5' RACE reads in MiXCR, keeping a single row per CDR3 protein. The table records about 720,000 distinct CDR3 sequences, about 25% of them present only once. This same sample was also taken into another study, of T cells of mothers and their children. That paper states: Each mother gave over 9.5 million TCR beta CDR3 reads; each child, about 3 million.

The specimen sequenced was blood. The chain carries TRBV3-1 and TRBJ2-5; tentatively, D is TRBD1 (5 bases). The receptor was isolated from a boy between 5 and 17 years old in good health. The CDR3 DNA reads as TGTGCCAGCAGCCGGACAAGTGCAGAGACCCAGTACTTC. This gives the protein CASSRTSAETQYF.